This TCR beta chain was profiled in a study of T cell responses to AZD1222 COVID-19 vaccine. Trimming removed 5 bases from V and 2 bases from J, with 3 bases in between. This CDR3 contains 11 residues. CDR1 MNHNY and CDR2 SVGAGI come from the germline V gene (reference sequence). In this sample, this clone is medium-sized. Its specificity is not known. The sample contains more than one DNA sequence encoding this CDR3. Overall study findings and caveats: Vaccine-associated CD4 TCRs ranged over spike, dominating at 160-218 and 743-854. Repertoire collection took place solely once the T cell response had peaked. It was only a handful of AZD1222 recipients who were seropositive at baseline.

Sequenced by immunoSEQ multiplex PCR; TCRdb stores in-frame clones only, minus some. Here the sample spans some 71,000 clones, 80% to 90% being singletons. This sample comprised peripheral blood, obtained 28 days after the second AZD1222 dose. The receptor was isolated from an adult who received the AZD1222 COVID-19 vaccine. The V gene is TRBV6-6, the J gene TRBJ2-5; no clear D gene. The CDR3 DNA reads TGTGCCAGCAGTGAACAAGAGACCCAGTACTTC. Translating gives CASSEQETQYF.